The next 23 T cell receptor beta chains were all read from a single sample in a study of identical twins. MiXCR, run by TCRdb on the 5' RACE reads, gives a single entry per CDR3 protein. The sample lists over 600,000 distinct CDR3 sequences, 20% to 25% seen once, with 4% to 5.5% in the top ten. The sample also formed part of further work on T cells expressing NK-cell markers.

The sequencing sample was made of PBMCs. These TCRs come from a young woman in good health.

This clonotype was detected ten times or more. The chain uses TRBV12-3 or TRBV12-4 and TRBJ2-1, with 10 positions matching TRBD2. Losses at the gene ends were 5 bases for V and 7 bases for J; bases not matched to a gene: 2. The CDR3 sequence is 13 residues long. The CDR3 DNA follows: TGTGCCAGCAGTCCACTAGCGGGGAATGAGCAGTTCTTC. Translation gives CASSPLAGNEQFF.

This clonotype was observed at least ten times. The rearrangement joins TRBV4-3 to TRBJ1-5, with D possibly matching TRBD1 (5 bases). The ends were cut back, 0 bases at V and 1 base at J, with 7 bases in the middle. Germline V gene sequence: CDR1 LGHNA, CDR2 YSLEER. The CDR3 runs 15 residues. The CDR3 sequence is CASSQDAGSNQPQHF. The CDR3 region has the DNA TGCGCCAGCAGCCAAGATGCAGGGAGCAATCAGCCCCAGCATTTT.

This clonotype was observed a handful of times. The chain employs TRBV24-1 and TRBJ2-7; perhaps TRBD1 as D (6 bases). This CDR3 spans 12 amino acids. Germline V lookup: CDR1 KGHDR, CDR2 SFDVKD. The V gene lost 9 bases and the J gene lost 2 bases, with 10 bases spanning the gap. The CDR3 DNA is TGTGCCACCGGGGGCTTAGCCTACGAGCAGTACTTC. This codes for CATGGLAYEQYF.

The rearrangement joins TRBV5-1 to TRBJ1-2; no clear D. Trimming removed 0 bases from V and 6 bases from J, with 12 bases in between. This CDR3 has 14 residues. Germline V gene sequence: CDR1 SGHRS, CDR2 YFSETQ. Written as DNA, the CDR3 is TGCGCCAGCAGCTTGGGGGATTGGAAGGATGGCTACACCTTC. As protein: CASSLGDWKDGYTF.

This clonotype turned up a few times. The chain uses TRBV7-2 and TRBJ1-6; D gene ambiguous. V lost 10 bases and J lost 1, with 5 bases in between. The CDR3 totals 12 residues. From germline, CDR1 is SGHTA and CDR2 FQGNSA. The CDR3 DNA sequence: TGTGCCACGGGGTCCTATAATTCACCCCTCCACTTT. It translates to CATGSYNSPLHF.

This chain links TRBV20-1 with TRBJ2-2; 8 bases are a match to TRBD2. CDR1 is DFQATT, CDR2 SNEGSKA, per germline (reference sequence). V lost 5 bases and J lost 4; bases outside the gene matches: 9. The CDR3 runs 15 residues. In DNA, the CDR3 is TGCAGTGCTCGTCCCCGGGGGGGGGGCACCGGGGAGCTGTTTTTT. Amino acid sequence: CSARPRGGGTGELFF.

The chain recombines TRBV3-1 with TRBJ2-3; D is possibly TRBD1 or TRBD2 (6 bases each). Germline lookup yields CDR1 LGHDT and CDR2 YNNKEL (reference sequence). The length of the CDR3 is 15 residues. Deletions cut 2 bases from V and 4 bases from J, with 13 bases between. CDR3 DNA sequence: TGTGCCAGCAGCCAATGGGTGGGGGGCGCAGATACGCAGTATTTT. Translating gives CASSQWVGGADTQYF.

This clonotype has a handful of counts. V is TRBV7-7 and J is TRBJ2-2, with 9 nucleotides matching TRBD2. CDR1 is SSHAT and CDR2 is FNYEAQ in the germline V gene (reference sequence). CDR3 length: 16 residues. V was pared by 5 bases and J by 2 bases, with 6 bases of the junction left unmatched. The CDR3 protein is CASSPGTSPNTGELFF. The CDR3 nucleotides read TGTGCCAGCAGCCCGGGGACTAGCCCAAACACCGGGGAGCTGTTTTTT.

The chain couples TRBV29-1 to TRBJ1-5, with D perhaps matching TRBD1 (6 bases). Looked up from germline, CDR1 is SQVTM and CDR2 is ANQGSEA. The CDR3 spans 12 residues. Deletions cut 4 bases from V and 2 bases from J, with 6 bases between. The chain's CDR3 is CSVAGGNQPQHF. The CDR3 nucleotides read TGCAGCGTTGCAGGGGGCAATCAGCCCCAGCATTTT.

J is TRBJ2-5 and V is TRBV6-2 or TRBV6-3, with D unresolved. CDR3 length: 12 residues. Trimming pared 4 bases from V and 5 bases from J, leaving 8 bases between. The germline V gene has CDR1 MNHEY and CDR2 SVGEGT. The CDR3 loop is CASSSFLETQYF. CDR3 sequence (DNA): TGTGCCAGCAGTTCGTTTTTGGAGACCCAGTACTTC.

This clonotype was observed a few times. The rearrangement uses TRBV7-9 and TRBJ1-1; D gene unclear. Germline values: CDR1 SEHNR, CDR2 FQNEAQ (reference sequence). Trimming took 4 bases from V and 3 from J, leaving 15 bases between them. CDR3 length equals 15 residues. DNA of the CDR3: TGTGCCAGCAGCTCCGTTGCTTTGGAGGACACTGAAGCTTTCTTT. It encodes CASSSVALEDTEAFF.

This clonotype was counted only a few times. The V call is TRBV7-6, the J call TRBJ2-7, with 8 bases lining up with TRBD2. CDR3 length: 15 amino acids. CDR1 and CDR2 (germline): SGHVS, FNYEAQ. The trim removed 1 base at V and 2 bases at J, leaving 4 bases unmatched. The DNA for the CDR3 is TGTGCCAGCAGCTTAGAGGCGGGGGGCACCTACGAGCAGTACTTC. This gives the protein CASSLEAGGTYEQYF. The variable domain in full, with the rest retrieved from reference TRBV7-6 and TRBJ2-7, is GAGVSQSPRYKVTKRGQDVALRCDPISGHVSLYWYRQALGQGPEFLTYFNYEAQQDKSGLPNDRFSAERPEGSISTLTIQRTEQRDSAMYRCASSLEAGGTYEQYFGPGTRLTVT.

This chain connects TRBV7-8 to TRBJ2-2; 14 bases map to TRBD2. V was pared by 5 bases and J by 7 bases, with 6 bases of the junction left unmatched. CDR1 and CDR2 (germline): SGHVS, FQNEAQ. The CDR3 extends over 16 amino acids. The CDR3 region is CASSPGLAGGIGELFF. As DNA, the CDR3 is TGTGCCAGCAGCCCAGGACTAGCGGGAGGTATCGGGGAGCTGTTTTTT.

The chain joins TRBV29-1 to TRBJ2-4; D gene ambiguous. This CDR3 has 14 amino acids. The V gene lost 4 bases and the J gene lost 0 bases, with 10 bases spanning the gap. Germline V gives CDR1 SQVTM, CDR2 ANQGSEA. The CDR3 coding sequence is TGCAGCGTTGCTGGGTCTATAGCCAAAAACATTCAGTACTTC. It translates to CSVAGSIAKNIQYF.

This clonotype occurred a few times. The J gene is TRBJ2-6, the V gene TRBV5-1; 7 bases map to TRBD1. The J segment lost 0 bases and the V segment lost 3 bases, leaving 3 bases of the junction unmatched. This CDR3 is 16 amino acids long. Germline V gene data show CDR1 as SGHRS and CDR2 as YFSETQ. The CDR3 is CASSSGTVSGANVLTF. The CDR3 nucleotides are TGCGCCAGCAGCTCGGGGACAGTCTCTGGGGCCAACGTCCTGACTTTC. Filled out from reference TRBV5-1 and TRBJ2-6, the complete variable domain reads KAGVTQTPRYLIKTRGQQVTLSCSPISGHRSVSWYQQTPGQGLQFLFEYFSETQRNKGNFPGRFSGRQFSNSRSEMNVSTLELGDSALYLCASSSGTVSGANVLTFGAGSRLTVL.

A single count supports this clonotype. CDR3 coding DNA: TGCGCCAGCAGTGAGGCCCTAAATCAGCCCCAGCATTTT. It encodes CASSEALNQPQHF. The chain combines TRBV10-1 with TRBJ1-5; D remains unclear. From germline, CDR1 is WNHNN and CDR2 SYGVQD (reference sequence). CDR3 length: 13 amino acids. The V and J ends lost 2 bases and 4 bases respectively, with 6 bases between them.

CDR3 coding DNA: TGTGCCATCACCGGAGACCCGGGACAGGGTCGCGAGCAGTACTTC. Translated: CAITGDPGQGREQYF. The rearrangement uses TRBV10-3 and TRBJ2-7, with TRBD1 matching over 9 bases. The V gene's germline CDR1 is ENHRY and CDR2 SYGVKD. CDR3 length: 15 residues. After removal of 7 bases from V and 6 bases from J, the junction contained 13 bases not matched to a gene.

This clonotype was recorded a few times. The chain employs TRBV4-2 and TRBJ2-1; D possibly matches TRBD1 or TRBD2 (5 bases each). The CDR3 is made up of 14 amino acids. Germline CDR1 reads LGHNA; CDR2 reads YNFKEQ. Deletions cut 1 base from V and 6 bases from J, with 10 bases between. CDR3 sequence (DNA): TGTGCCAGCAGCCAAGTGGGGGAAGGCAATGAGCAGTTCTTC. This gives the protein CASSQVGEGNEQFF.

The V gene is TRBV12-3 or TRBV12-4, the J gene TRBJ1-1, with D possibly TRBD1 on 6 matching bases. Trimming removed 3 bases from V and 3 bases from J, with 11 bases in between. This CDR3 contains 14 residues. The CDR3 DNA follows: TGTGCCAGCAGTTTGGGGGGCAAATACACTGAAGCTTTCTTT. Amino acid sequence: CASSLGGKYTEAFF.

This clonotype was observed a few times. The chain is built from TRBV15 and TRBJ2-5; a weak D match, TRBD2 (5 bases). Germline CDR1 and CDR2: LNHNV and YYDKDF (reference sequence). The CDR3 totals 16 residues. V lost 0 bases and J lost 5, with 16 bases in between. The DNA for the CDR3 is TGTGCCACCAGCAGAGATGGGCCTGGCGGGTTGGAGACCCAGTACTTC. It encodes CATSRDGPGGLETQYF.

This clonotype was counted many times. The J gene is TRBJ2-1, the V gene TRBV6-5, with 10 bases aligning to TRBD2. Germline CDR1 and CDR2: MNHEY and SVGAGI. The CDR3 runs to 15 residues. V shed 2 bases and J 5 bases; nucleotides not matched to a gene: 3. CDR3 in DNA: TGTGCCAGCAGTTACAGCGGGAGGGGAAACAATGAGCAGTTCTTC. Amino acid sequence: CASSYSGRGNNEQFF.

CDR3 bases: TGTGCCAGCAGTGTACCGATTCCCACAGATACGCAGTATTTT. Its protein is CASSVPIPTDTQYF. This sequence joins TRBV6-1 and TRBJ2-3; no clear D gene. Looked up from germline, CDR1 is MNHNS and CDR2 is SASEGT. V lost 4 bases to trimming and J lost 2 bases, with 10 bases between them. The CDR3 contains 14 residues.

The rearrangement joins TRBV20-1 to TRBJ2-1; tentatively, D is TRBD2 (5 bases). Germline V lookup: CDR1 DFQATT, CDR2 SNEGSKA (reference sequence). CDR3 length: 14 residues. Trimming left V 7 bases short and J 7 bases short, with 20 bases between. CDR3 bases: TGCAGTGTGCTAGAAGTCCGGGGAGCGAATGAGCAGTTCTTC. It yields the protein CSVLEVRGANEQFF.